Listed below are T cell receptor beta chains from one sample, sequenced in a study of vaccination effects on CD4 cells after COVID-19. Their antigens remain unidentified. Generated by immunoSEQ multiplex PCR, the TCRdb table keeps only in-frame clones and is missing some. The sample records approximately 70,000 clones, around 81% being singletons. This sample comprised CD4+ T cells from PBMCs cultured with HCoV-229E spike peptides, obtained after COVID-19 vaccination. The receptors were gathered from a human donor who received a COVID-19 vaccine. CDR3s include the opening cysteine and the closing phenylalanine or tryptophan. D genes are given only for firm matches. Size values are once, few and many counts, or a class for expanded clones, and some rows have none.

clone size	D gene	V gene	J gene	CDR3 protein	CDR3 DNA
.	TRBD2	TRBV5-1	TRBJ2-3	CASSPGRLAGLTDTQYF	TGCGCCAGCAGCCCCGGTAGACTAGCGGGGCTCACAGATACGCAGTATTTT
.	TRBD1	TRBV5-5	TRBJ1-6	CASLWGQSNSPLHF	TGTGCCAGCTTGTGGGGACAGTCTAATTCACCCCTCCACTTT
.	.	TRBV2	TRBJ2-5	CASSDYETQYF	TGTGCCAGCAGTGATTACGAGACCCAGTACTTC
.	TRBD2	TRBV10-3	TRBJ2-3	CAISGPSGTSTDTQYF	TGTGCCATCAGCGGTCCAAGCGGGACTAGCACAGATACGCAGTATTTT
few	.	TRBV6-5	TRBJ1-4	CATRGGEKLFF	TGTGCCACACGAGGGGGTGAAAAACTGTTTTTT
once	.	TRBV30	TRBJ2-3	CAWKAQRIFTDTQYF	TGTGCCTGGAAGGCCCAGAGGATTTTCACAGATACGCAGTATTTT
.	TRBD2	TRBV29-1	TRBJ2-5	CSAVAGGPKETQYF	TGCAGCGCCGTAGCGGGGGGGCCCAAAGAGACCCAGTACTTC
.	.	TRBV7-2	TRBJ1-1	CASSPDRGRGTEAFF	TGTGCCAGCAGCCCAGATCGGGGTCGGGGCACTGAAGCTTTCTTT
once	.	TRBV19	TRBJ1-2	CASSINGRSFGYTF	TGTGCCAGTAGTATAAACGGCAGGTCGTTTGGCTACACCTTC
.	.	TRBV6-1	TRBJ1-1	CASSERDGNTEAFF	TGTGCCAGCAGTGAAAGGGACGGGAACACTGAAGCTTTCTTT
.	.	TRBV10-3	TRBJ1-3	CAISEPGLSSGNTIYF	TGTGCCATCAGTGAACCGGGCCTGAGCTCTGGAAACACCATATATTTT
once	.	TRBV5-1	TRBJ2-1	CASSLGRGVNEQFF	TGCGCCAGCAGCTTGGGGAGGGGGGTCAATGAGCAGTTCTTC
.	.	TRBV30	TRBJ1-4	CAWSVPGKNEKLFF	TGTGCCTGGAGTGTACCGGGGAAGAATGAAAAACTGTTTTTT
.	.	TRBV19	TRBJ2-5	CASSIGVGTQYF	TGTGCCAGTAGTATCGGCGTTGGGACCCAGTACTTC
.	.	TRBV5-1	TRBJ2-3	CASSREPADTQYF	TGCGCCAGCAGCCGGGAGCCGGCAGATACGCAGTATTTT
.	TRBD2	TRBV5-1	TRBJ2-1	CASSFSAAGGFNEQFF	TGCGCCAGCAGCTTCTCGGCAGCGGGGGGTTTTAATGAGCAGTTCTTC
.	.	TRBV4-1	TRBJ1-2	CASSQVDYGYTF	TGCGCCAGCAGCCAAGTAGACTATGGCTACACCTTC
.	TRBD2	TRBV5-1	TRBJ2-1	CASSYLSGGAWNEQFF	TGCGCCAGCAGCTACCTAAGCGGGGGGGCTTGGAATGAGCAGTTCTTC
.	.	TRBV6-4	TRBJ2-1	CASSELGARNEQFF	TGTGCCAGCAGTGAGTTAGGGGCTAGGAATGAGCAGTTCTTC
once	.	TRBV19	TRBJ2-5	CASGRYASETQYF	TGTGCCAGTGGTCGATACGCGTCCGAGACCCAGTACTTC
.	.	TRBV5-1	TRBJ2-2	CASSLPPANTGELFF	TGCGCCAGCAGCTTGCCTCCAGCGAACACCGGGGAGCTGTTTTTT
.	.	TRBV4-2	TRBJ2-1	CASSRDQSSYNEQFF	TGTGCCAGCAGCCGGGACCAGAGCTCCTACAATGAGCAGTTCTTC
few	.	TRBV6-5	TRBJ1-4	CASSYRGTNEKLFF	TGTGCCAGCAGTTACCGGGGAACTAATGAAAAACTGTTTTTT